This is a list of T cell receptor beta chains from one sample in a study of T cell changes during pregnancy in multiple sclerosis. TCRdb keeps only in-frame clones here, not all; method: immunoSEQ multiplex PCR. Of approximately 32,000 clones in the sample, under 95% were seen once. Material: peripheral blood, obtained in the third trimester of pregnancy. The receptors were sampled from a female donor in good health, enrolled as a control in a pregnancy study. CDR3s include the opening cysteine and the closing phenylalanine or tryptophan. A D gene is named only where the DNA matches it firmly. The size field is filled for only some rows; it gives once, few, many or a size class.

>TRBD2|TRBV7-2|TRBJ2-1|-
CASSLFRGGSKYNEQFF
TGTGCCAGCAGCTTATTCCGCGGGGGGTCAAAATACAATGAGCAGTTCTTC
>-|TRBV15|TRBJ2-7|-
CATSSDTGNEQYF
TGTGCCACCAGCAGCGACACGGGGAACGAGCAGTACTTC
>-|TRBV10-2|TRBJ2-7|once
CASRNRDPRDEQYF
TGCGCCAGCAGAAACAGGGACCCCCGTGACGAGCAGTACTTC
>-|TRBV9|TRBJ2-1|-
CASSVEYRGGNEQFF
TGTGCCAGCAGCGTAGAGTACAGGGGGGGCAATGAGCAGTTCTTC
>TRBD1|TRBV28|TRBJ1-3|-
CASSLTGAFGNTIYF
TGTGCCAGCAGTTTGACAGGGGCCTTCGGAAACACCATATATTTT
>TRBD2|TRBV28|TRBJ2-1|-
CAIGASGMNNEQFF
TGTGCCATCGGGGCTAGCGGGATGAACAATGAGCAGTTCTTC
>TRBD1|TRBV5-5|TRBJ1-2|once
CASSYRQGANGYTF
TGTGCCAGCAGCTATAGACAGGGGGCCAATGGCTACACCTTC
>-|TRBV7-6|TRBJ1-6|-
CASSNRQINNSPLHF
TGTGCCAGCAGCAACCGACAGATCAACAATTCACCCCTCCACTTT
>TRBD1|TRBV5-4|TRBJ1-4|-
CASSLFDRGKATNEKLFF
TGTGCCAGCAGCTTGTTTGACAGGGGGAAAGCAACTAATGAAAAACTGTTTTTT
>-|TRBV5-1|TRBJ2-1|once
CASSLDSYNEQFF
TGCGCCAGCAGCTTAGACTCGTACAATGAGCAGTTCTTC
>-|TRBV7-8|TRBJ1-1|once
CASSYNRRDTEAFF
TGTGCCAGCAGTTATAACAGGAGAGACACTGAAGCTTTCTTT
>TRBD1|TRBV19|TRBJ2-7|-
CASRAGGNYEQYF
TGTGCCAGTAGGGCAGGGGGAAACTACGAGCAGTACTTC
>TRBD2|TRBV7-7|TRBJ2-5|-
CASSLDGRGGETQYF
TGTGCTAGCAGCTTAGACGGGAGGGGAGGGGAGACCCAGTACTTC
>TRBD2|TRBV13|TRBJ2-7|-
CASSPPSSGSREQYF
TGTGCCAGCAGCCCCCCGAGTAGCGGGAGCAGGGAGCAGTACTTC
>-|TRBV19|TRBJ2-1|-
CASSIQLPLAVNEQFF
TGTGCCAGTAGTATCCAGCTTCCTTTAGCGGTCAATGAGCAGTTCTTC
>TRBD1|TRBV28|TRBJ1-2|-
CASSPPQGDYGYTF
TGTGCCAGCAGTCCACCGCAGGGGGACTATGGCTACACCTTC
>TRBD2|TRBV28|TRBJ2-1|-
CASSPSRSGSWYEQFF
TGTGCCAGCAGTCCGAGCCGTAGCGGGTCTTGGTATGAGCAGTTCTTC
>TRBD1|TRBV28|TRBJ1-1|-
CASSFQGVNTEAFF
TGTGCCAGCAGTTTTCAGGGGGTGAACACTGAAGCTTTCTTT
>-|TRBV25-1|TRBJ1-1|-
CASSEWAGMNTEAFF
TGTGCCAGCAGTGAATGGGCAGGGATGAACACTGAAGCTTTCTTT
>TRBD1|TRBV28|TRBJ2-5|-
CASKGQGALGETQYF
TGTGCCAGCAAGGGACAGGGTGCCTTGGGTGAGACCCAGTACTTC
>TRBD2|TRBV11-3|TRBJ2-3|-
CASSPTSGHRTDTQYF
TGTGCCAGCAGCCCGACTAGCGGGCACCGCACAGATACGCAGTATTTT
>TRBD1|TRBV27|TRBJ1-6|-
CASSLTRQGGNSPLHF
TGTGCCAGCAGTCTCACTCGACAGGGGGGGAATTCACCCCTCCACTTT
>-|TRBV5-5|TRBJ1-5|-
CASSWQSGLGQPQHF
TGTGCCAGCAGCTGGCAATCAGGTTTAGGCCAGCCCCAGCATTTT
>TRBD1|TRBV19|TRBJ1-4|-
CASSDRGLEEKLFF
TGTGCCAGTTCGGACAGGGGGCTCGAGGAAAAACTGTTTTTT
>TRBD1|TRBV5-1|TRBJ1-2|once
CASSLGGRGRSNYGYTF
TGCGCCAGCAGCTTGGGTGGCAGGGGGCGATCTAACTATGGCTACACCTTC
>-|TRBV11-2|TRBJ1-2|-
CASSLRGNGYTF
TGTGCCAGCAGCTTAAGGGGTAACGGCTACACCTTC
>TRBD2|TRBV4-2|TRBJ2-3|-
CASSLRSSGDDTQYF
TGTGCCAGCAGCCTCCGTAGTAGCGGGGACGATACGCAGTATTTT
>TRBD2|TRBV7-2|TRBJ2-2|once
CASSLTRLAGVTGELFF
TGTGCCAGCAGCTTAACGAGACTAGCGGGGGTCACCGGGGAGCTGTTTTTT
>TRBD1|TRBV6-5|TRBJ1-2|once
CASRADDRGRGGYTF
TGTGCCAGCAGAGCCGATGACAGGGGGCGCGGGGGCTACACCTTC
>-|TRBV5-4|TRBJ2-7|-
CASSSSGNRYEQYF
TGTGCCAGCAGCTCTTCAGGGAATCGGTACGAGCAGTACTTC
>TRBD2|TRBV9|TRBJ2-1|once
CASSAGTSSYNEQFF
TGTGCCAGCAGCGCCGGGACTAGCTCCTACAATGAGCAGTTCTTC
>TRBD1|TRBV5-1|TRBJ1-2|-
CASSIGGTNYGYTF
TGCGCCAGCAGTATAGGGGGCACTAACTATGGCTACACCTTC
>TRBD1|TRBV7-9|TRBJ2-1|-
CASSPRGQGNSYNEQFF
TGTGCCAGCAGCCCGAGGGGACAGGGAAACTCCTACAATGAGCAGTTCTTC
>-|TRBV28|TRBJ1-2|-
CASSPAGRGNYGYTF
TGTGCCAGCAGCCCCGCTGGCAGGGGTAACTATGGCTACACCTTC
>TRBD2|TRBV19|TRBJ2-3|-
CASSPQRDYGGDTQYF
TGTGCCAGTAGCCCCCAACGGGACTATGGGGGAGATACGCAGTATTTT
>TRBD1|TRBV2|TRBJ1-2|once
CASGKGLWGQVNYGYTF
TGTGCCAGCGGGAAGGGGCTTTGGGGACAGGTTAACTATGGCTACACCTTC
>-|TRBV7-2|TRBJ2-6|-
CASSHFGQSSSGANVLTF
TGTGCCAGCAGCCATTTCGGACAGTCGAGCTCTGGGGCCAACGTCCTGACTTTC
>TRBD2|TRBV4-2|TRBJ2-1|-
CASSSAASGGDNEQFF
TGTGCCAGCAGCTCCGCTGCTAGCGGGGGTGACAATGAGCAGTTCTTC
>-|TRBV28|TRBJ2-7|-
CASTPKWEMSSYEQYF
TGTGCCAGCACTCCAAAATGGGAGATGAGCTCCTACGAGCAGTACTTC
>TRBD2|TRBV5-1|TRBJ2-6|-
CASSFRGGMDPSGANVLTF
TGCGCCAGCAGCTTTCGGGGGGGCATGGATCCCTCTGGGGCCAACGTCCTGACTTTC
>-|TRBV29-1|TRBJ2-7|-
CSVEASVGEQYF
TGCAGCGTTGAGGCTAGCGTGGGTGAGCAGTACTTC
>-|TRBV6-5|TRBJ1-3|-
CASTRGSDAGNTIYF
TGTGCCAGCACTCGCGGTTCTGATGCTGGAAACACCATATATTTT
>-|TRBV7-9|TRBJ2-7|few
CASSLTGIGPYEQYF
TGTGCCAGCAGCCTCACAGGGATCGGACCCTACGAGCAGTACTTC
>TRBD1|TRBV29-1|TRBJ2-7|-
CSVEDGTGSSYEQYF
TGCAGCGTTGAAGACGGGACAGGGAGCTCCTACGAGCAGTACTTC
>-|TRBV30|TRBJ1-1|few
CAWTRGSRLEAFF
TGTGCCTGGACGCGGGGAAGCCGTCTTGAAGCTTTCTTT